This T cell receptor beta chain was obtained from a study of OX40 agonist ivuxolimab in advanced cancers. Study background: Enrolled patients in dose escalation had cancers that were hepatocellular carcinoma, melanoma, renal cell or head and neck cancer. Findings and limits, study-wide: Expanded peripheral T-cell antigen specificity went undetermined. At 0.1 to 3.0 mg/kg, CD4+ and CD8+ blood T cells expanded clonally by week 6.

A remark on this clone: Its specificity is not known.

The germline V gene encodes CDR1 MNHEY and CDR2 SVGAGI. Deletions cut 6 bases from V and 6 bases from J, with 5 bases between. The CDR3 contains 10 residues. Method: immunoSEQ multiplex PCR; TCRdb's copy keeps in-frame clones and lacks some. This sample has roughly 40,000 clones; more than 70% occur once, and the top ten carry 13%. J is TRBJ1-2 and V is TRBV6-5, with D perhaps matching TRBD1 (5 bases). The clonotype comes from an adult with an advanced solid tumor such as melanoma, head and neck, liver or kidney cancer. The sample consisted of CD4+ or CD8+ T cells sorted from blood, taken in a trial of the OX40 agonist ivuxolimab. CDR3 nucleotides: TGTGCCAGCAGACAGGATGGCTACACCTTC. Amino acids: CASRQDGYTF.